The 25 T cell receptor beta chains presented below share a single source sample, sequenced in a study of blood T cell repertoires in COVID-19. Only in-frame clones appear in the TCRdb table, and some are missing; sequencing was by immunoSEQ multiplex PCR. The sample yields 150,000 to 200,000 clones, over 70% seen once. Source material: PBMCs or T cells enriched from blood (not recorded which). These TCRs come from a man between 65 and 85 years old who had been exposed to COVID-19.

The chain joins TRBV9 to TRBJ1-5; 7 bases are a match to TRBD1. The V and J ends lost 4 bases and 1 base, in that order; junction bases with no gene match: 5. Germline CDR1 and CDR2: SGDLS and YYNGEE. The CDR3 is made up of 15 amino acids. CDR3 amino acids: CASSPQGSSNQPQHF. The CDR3 bases are TGTGCCAGCAGCCCACAGGGGTCGAGCAATCAGCCCCAGCATTTT.

This clone has just one count. The chain carries TRBV7-9 and TRBJ1-2; TRBD1 aligns across 7 bases. Germline V gene data show CDR1 as SEHNR and CDR2 as FQNEAQ (reference sequence). This CDR3 comprises 13 residues. With 5 bases clipped from V and 4 bases from J, the junction kept 4 bases outside the gene matches. DNA of the CDR3: TGTGCCAGCAGCCAGCAGGGGGGCTATGGCTACACCTTC. Amino acids: CASSQQGGYGYTF.

V usage is TRBV19 and J usage is TRBJ2-1; 8 bases align to TRBD1. The germline V gene has CDR1 LNHDA and CDR2 SQIVND (reference sequence). V shed 4 bases, J shed 10 bases, and the junction held 6 bases outside the gene matches. The length of the CDR3 is 13 residues. The CDR3: CASSKQGEREQFF. The DNA of the CDR3 is TGTGCCAGTAGTAAACAGGGGGAACGGGAGCAGTTCTTC.

This chain links TRBV5-4 with TRBJ2-2; TRBD2 might be the D (6 bases). V was pared by 5 bases and J by 5 bases, with 16 bases between. The CDR3 has 15 amino acids. Per germline, CDR1 SGHNT and CDR2 YYREEE (reference sequence). The CDR3 is CASRSWEVGTGELFF. As DNA, the CDR3 is TGTGCCAGCAGATCTTGGGAGGTGGGGACCGGGGAGCTGTTTTTT. Looking up the rest from reference TRBV5-4 and TRBJ2-2 gives the full variable domain: ETGVTQSPTHLIKTRGQQVTLRCSSQSGHNTVSWYQQALGQGPQFIFQYYREEENGRGNFPPRFSGLQFPNYSSELNVNALELDDSALYLCASRSWEVGTGELFFGEGSRLTVL.

This rearrangement joins TRBV6-2 or TRBV6-3 to TRBJ2-3; 10 positions agree with TRBD2. The CDR3 loop spans 16 amino acids. The V segment lost 4 bases and the J segment 3 bases; nucleotides outside the gene matches: 7. Germline-derived CDR1 and CDR2 are MNHEY and SVGEGT. The CDR3 sequence: CASSSSTSGRTDTQYF. The CDR3 DNA sequence: TGTGCCAGCAGTTCCTCGACTAGCGGGCGAACAGATACGCAGTATTTT.

The rearrangement uses TRBV19 and TRBJ1-2; 8 bases fit TRBD1. Germline V gene lookup returns CDR1 LNHDA and CDR2 SQIVND (reference sequence). Unmatched junction bases numbered 6, after V lost 6 bases and J lost 0 bases. The CDR3 has 15 residues. CDR3 in amino acids: CASRPQGAANYGYTF. The DNA for the CDR3 is TGTGCCAGTAGACCCCAGGGGGCGGCTAACTATGGCTACACCTTC.

The DNA for the CDR3 is TGTGCCAGCAGCCAAGATCGCAGTTGGTCTAGCGGGGCCCCCCGAGAGACCCAGTACTTC. Residues: CASSQDRSWSSGAPRETQYF. The rearrangement joins TRBV14 to TRBJ2-5, with TRBD2 matching 9 bases. CDR1 SGHDN and CDR2 FVKESK come from the germline V gene. The junction had 18 bases not matched to a gene; V was cut back by 0 bases and J by 4 bases. The CDR3 is 20 amino acids.

The chain carries TRBV4-3 and TRBJ2-7, with 9 nucleotides matching TRBD1. Germline CDR1 is LGHNA and CDR2 is YSLEER. CDR3 length: 15 amino acids. Trimming cost V 1 base and J 5 bases; bases outside gene matches: 6. CDR3 amino acids: CASSQVGDRDNEQYF. CDR3 in DNA: TGCGCCAGCAGCCAAGTGGGGGACAGGGATAACGAGCAGTACTTC.

CDR3 loop: CASSQQRTGVSGANVLTF. CDR3 in DNA: TGCGCCAGCAGCCAACAACGGACAGGGGTTAGCGGGGCCAACGTCCTGACTTTC. The rearrangement links TRBV4-1 to TRBJ2-6; 9 bases align to TRBD1. V was clipped by 2 bases and J by 4 bases; unmatched bases: 9. CDR3 length equals 18 residues. Per the germline V gene, CDR1 is MGHRA and CDR2 is YSYEKL.

This clone was observed a handful of times. The chain is built from TRBV28 and TRBJ2-7, with TRBD1 identical over 10 bases. Germline V gene lookup returns CDR1 MDHEN and CDR2 SYDVKM. The length of the CDR3 is 14 residues. V shed 3 bases, J shed 3 bases, and the junction held 2 bases outside the gene matches. CDR3 loop: CASSLTGGNYEQYF. Here the CDR3 DNA reads TGTGCCAGCAGTTTGACAGGGGGCAACTACGAGCAGTACTTC.

This clone is a singleton in its sample. The rearrangement links TRBV6-4 to TRBJ1-1; no clear D. CDR1 MRHNA and CDR2 SNTAGT come from the germline V gene. Trimming removed 7 bases at V and 1 base at J, with 13 bases between. CDR3 size: 14 residues. This CDR3 reads CASTKAGRNTEAFF. The CDR3 DNA reads TGTGCCAGCACCAAAGCGGGCAGGAACACTGAAGCTTTCTTT.

The chain is built from TRBV28 and TRBJ2-3, with D possibly matching TRBD2 (5 bases). The CDR3 extends over 14 amino acids. Trimming took off 4 bases at V and 3 bases at J, with 11 bases between the two ends. Germline V gene lookup returns CDR1 MDHEN and CDR2 SYDVKM. The CDR3 bases are TGTGCCAGCAGTTCCACGACTAAAACAGATACGCAGTATTTT. Protein: CASSSTTKTDTQYF.

Comment on this clone: Other DNA sequences in the sample encode the same CDR3. The chain carries TRBV5-1 and TRBJ2-2; maybe TRBD1 (5 bases). CDR1 is SGHRS and CDR2 is YFSETQ in the germline V gene. The CDR3 is 14 residues long. The V gene lost 1 base and the J gene lost 1 base, with 5 bases spanning the gap. CDR3 in amino acids: CASSLTGNTGELFF. CDR3 in DNA: TGCGCCAGCAGCTTGACAGGGAACACCGGGGAGCTGTTTTTT. Supplemented by reference TRBV5-1 and TRBJ2-2, the full variable domain reads KAGVTQTPRYLIKTRGQQVTLSCSPISGHRSVSWYQQTPGQGLQFLFEYFSETQRNKGNFPGRFSGRQFSNSRSEMNVSTLELGDSALYLCASSLTGNTGELFFGEGSRLTVL.

The chain carries TRBV11-2 and TRBJ2-7; D may be TRBD1 (5 bases). Deletions cut 2 bases from V and 2 bases from J, with 13 bases between. The CDR3 totals 15 residues. CDR1 is SGHAT, CDR2 FQNNGV, per germline. CDR3 nucleotide sequence: TGTGCCAGCAGCTTATCGGCAGGGAAGGCCTACGAGCAGTACTTC. Amino acids: CASSLSAGKAYEQYF.

This clone appeared a few times. The chain uses TRBV25-1 and TRBJ1-6; D remains unclear. V dropped 1 base and J dropped 13 bases, with 8 bases sitting between them. The CDR3 extends over 12 amino acids. The germline V gene encodes CDR1 MGHDK and CDR2 SYGVNS. CDR3 residues: CASSESGPPLHF. DNA of the CDR3: TGTGCCAGCAGTGAATCGGGTCCGCCCCTCCACTTT.

V gene TRBV28 combines with J gene TRBJ1-1; 8 bases map to TRBD1. The germline V gene has CDR1 MDHEN and CDR2 SYDVKM. The ends lost 2 bases at V and 10 bases at J; junction bases unmatched: 6. This CDR3 region has 13 residues. This CDR3 is CASSLRQGAGAFF. CDR3 DNA: TGTGCCAGCAGTTTACGGCAGGGGGCAGGAGCTTTCTTT.

This clone was found once. The V gene is TRBV3-1 (or the pseudogene TRBV3-2), the J gene TRBJ1-4; D is perhaps TRBD1 (5 bases). The V and J ends lost 1 base and 5 bases respectively, with 8 bases between them. Germline values: CDR1 LGHDT, CDR2 YNNKEL (reference sequence). CDR3 length equals 14 residues. CDR3 DNA sequence: TGTGCCAGCAGCCAAGGCGGGGGGAATGAAAAACTGTTTTTT. This codes for CASSQGGGNEKLFF.

The chain has TRBV7-9 and TRBJ1-2; 8 bases match TRBD1. This CDR3 contains 15 residues. Trimming cost V 2 bases and J 4 bases; bases outside gene matches: 6. CDR1 is SEHNR and CDR2 is FQNEAQ in the germline V gene (reference sequence). CDR3 residues: CASSLTGQELYGYTF. The DNA of the CDR3 is TGTGCCAGCAGCTTAACGGGACAGGAACTCTATGGCTACACCTTC.

The chain recombines TRBV19 with TRBJ1-5; D uncertain. V dropped 2 bases and J dropped 11 bases, with 10 bases sitting between them. The germline V gene has CDR1 LNHDA and CDR2 SQIVND (reference sequence). CDR3 length: 12 residues. The CDR3 bases are TGTGCCAGTAGTATACCCCCGTCGGCCCAGCATTTT. Protein product: CASSIPPSAQHF.

The chain combines TRBV2 with TRBJ2-7; D is undetermined. With 0 bases removed from V and 2 bases from J, the gap between germline ends came to 8 bases. The CDR3 extends over 14 amino acids. The germline V gene has CDR1 SNHLY and CDR2 FYNNEI. CDR3 protein: CASSEAQAAYEQYF. CDR3 nucleotides: TGTGCCAGCAGTGAAGCGCAGGCAGCCTACGAGCAGTACTTC.

The rearrangement joins TRBV14 to TRBJ1-1; no reliable D call. In germline, CDR1 is SGHDN, CDR2 FVKESK. Trimming shortened V by 3 bases and J by 3 bases, and 8 bases separated the two germline ends. The CDR3 totals 13 residues. The CDR3 bases are TGTGCCAGCAGCCAGGCGGGAGACACTGAAGCTTTCTTT. Translating it yields CASSQAGDTEAFF.

The chain has TRBV5-6 and TRBJ2-3, with 15 bases aligning to TRBD2. CDR1 and CDR2 from the germline V gene are SGHDT and YYEEEE. The V segment lost 2 bases and the J segment 10 bases; nucleotides outside the gene matches: 17. The CDR3 sequence is 19 residues long. CDR3: CASSFRLVRTSGRAGSQYF. In nucleotides, the CDR3 is TGTGCCAGCAGCTTTCGGCTCGTACGGACTAGCGGGAGGGCAGGTTCGCAGTATTTT.

The chain uses TRBV25-1 and TRBJ2-6; D might be TRBD1 (5 bases). The V gene lost 1 base and the J gene lost 0 bases, with 13 bases spanning the gap. The CDR3 sequence is 18 residues long. Germline-derived CDR1 and CDR2 are MGHDK and SYGVNS. The CDR3: CASSESHRLRSGANVLTF. CDR3 nucleotides: TGTGCCAGCAGTGAATCGCACAGGCTTCGCTCTGGGGCCAACGTCCTGACTTTC.

This clone was picked up one time. V usage is TRBV25-1 and J usage is TRBJ1-4; D possibly corresponds to TRBD1 (5 bases). Looked up from germline, CDR1 is MGHDK and CDR2 is SYGVNS. Trimming cost V 0 bases and J 0 bases, with 8 bases left between them. This CDR3 has 16 residues. The CDR3 region has the DNA TGTGCCAGCAGTGAATATCGGGGGGCAACTAATGAAAAACTGTTTTTT. This translates into CASSEYRGATNEKLFF.

This chain uses TRBV12-3 or TRBV12-4 with TRBJ2-2; D call uncertain. V lost 6 bases, J lost 3 bases, and 8 bases lay in between. The CDR3 length is 13 residues. The DNA of the CDR3 is TGTGCCAGCAGATCACTGGACACCGGGGAGCTGTTTTTT. Residues: CASRSLDTGELFF.